The source of this T cell receptor beta chain is a study of T cells expressing NK-cell markers. The CDR3 has 14 residues. CDR1 is MNHNS and CDR2 is SASEGT in the germline V gene. The authors generated TCR beta cDNA through 5'RACE template switching with UMIs. TCRdb re-called the 5' RACE reads and catalogs CDR3 proteins one per entry, DNA excluded. Recorded for this sample: about 550,000 distinct CDR3 sequences. A word on this clonotype: The antigen is unknown.

Overall study findings and caveats: These clonotypes also led the CD3+CD56-NKG2C+ fraction in a few donors.

The chain links TRBV6-1 to TRBJ2-7; TCRdb lists TRBD1, though no DNA is available to test this call. Sequenced sample: blood T cells: a sorted CD56 or NKG2C T cell subset, CD4+ or CD8+ T cells, or bulk PBMC T cells (not recorded which). This sequence was found in a man between 18 and 29 years old in good health. This chain's CDR3 is CASSRTGVYSEQYF.